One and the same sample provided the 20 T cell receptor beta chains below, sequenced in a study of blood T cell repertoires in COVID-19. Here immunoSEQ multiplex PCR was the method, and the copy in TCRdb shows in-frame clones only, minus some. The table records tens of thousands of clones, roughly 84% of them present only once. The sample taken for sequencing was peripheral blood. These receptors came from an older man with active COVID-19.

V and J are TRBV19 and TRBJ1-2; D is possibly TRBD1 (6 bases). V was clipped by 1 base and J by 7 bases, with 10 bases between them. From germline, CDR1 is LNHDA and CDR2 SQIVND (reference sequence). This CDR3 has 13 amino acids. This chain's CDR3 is CASSIGQVGGYTF. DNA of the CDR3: TGTGCCAGTAGTATAGGACAGGTCGGTGGCTACACCTTC.

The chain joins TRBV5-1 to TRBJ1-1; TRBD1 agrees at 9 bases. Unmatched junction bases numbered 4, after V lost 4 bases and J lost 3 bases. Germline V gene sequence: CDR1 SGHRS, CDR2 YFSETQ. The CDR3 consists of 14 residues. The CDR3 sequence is CASSRDRVDTEAFF. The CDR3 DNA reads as TGCGCCAGCAGCAGGGACAGGGTGGACACTGAAGCTTTCTTT.

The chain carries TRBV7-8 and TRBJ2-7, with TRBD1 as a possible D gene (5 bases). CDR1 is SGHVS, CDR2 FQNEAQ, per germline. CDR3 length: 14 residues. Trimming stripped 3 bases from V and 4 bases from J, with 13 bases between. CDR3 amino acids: CASSLGLGNYEQYF. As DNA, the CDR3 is TGTGCCAGCAGCTTGGGGCTCGGAAATTACGAGCAGTACTTC.

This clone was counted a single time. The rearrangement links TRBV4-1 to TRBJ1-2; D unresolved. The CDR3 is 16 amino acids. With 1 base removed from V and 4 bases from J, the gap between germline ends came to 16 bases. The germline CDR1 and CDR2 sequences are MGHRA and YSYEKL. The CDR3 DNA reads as TGCGCCAGCAGCCAAGGGGTGTTTGAGGGCGCCTATGGCTACACCTTC. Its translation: CASSQGVFEGAYGYTF.

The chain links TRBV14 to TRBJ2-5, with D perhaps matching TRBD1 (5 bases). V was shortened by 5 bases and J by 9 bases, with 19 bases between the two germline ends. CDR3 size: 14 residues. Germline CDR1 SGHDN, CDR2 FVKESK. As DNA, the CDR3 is TGTGCCAGCAGCATCAGGACCAAGGGGTCCGCCCAGTACTTC. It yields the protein CASSIRTKGSAQYF.

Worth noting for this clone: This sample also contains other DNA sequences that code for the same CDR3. CDR3 nucleotides: TGCGCCAGCAGCCAAGACAGGGGATACGAGCAGTACTTC. Encoded protein: CASSQDRGYEQYF. The rearrangement joins TRBV4-3 to TRBJ2-7, with a possible D match to TRBD1 (6 bases). The V end was cut by 0 bases, the J end by 4 bases, with 7 bases between. The length of the CDR3 is 13 residues. Germline V gene lookup returns CDR1 LGHNA and CDR2 YSLEER.

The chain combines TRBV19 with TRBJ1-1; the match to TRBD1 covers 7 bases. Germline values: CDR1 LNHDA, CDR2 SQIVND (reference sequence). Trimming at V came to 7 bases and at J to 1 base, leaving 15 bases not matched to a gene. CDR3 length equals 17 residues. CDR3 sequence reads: CASTRLGTVAPNTEAFF. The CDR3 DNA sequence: TGTGCCAGTACCCGTCTTGGGACAGTAGCGCCGAACACTGAAGCTTTCTTT.

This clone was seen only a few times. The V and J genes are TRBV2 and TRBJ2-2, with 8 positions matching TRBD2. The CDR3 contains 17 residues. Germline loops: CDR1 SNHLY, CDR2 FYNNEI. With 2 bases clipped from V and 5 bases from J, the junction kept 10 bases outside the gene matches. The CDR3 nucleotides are TGTGCCAGCAGTGAACGGGGGGGGCCCCTGGGGACCGGGGAGCTGTTTTTT. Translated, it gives CASSERGGPLGTGELFF.

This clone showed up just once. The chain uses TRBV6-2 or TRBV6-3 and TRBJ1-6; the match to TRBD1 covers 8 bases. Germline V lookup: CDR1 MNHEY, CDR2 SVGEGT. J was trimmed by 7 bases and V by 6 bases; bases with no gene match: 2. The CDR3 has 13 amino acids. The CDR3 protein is CASSGQGNSPLHF. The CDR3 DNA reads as TGTGCCAGCAGCGGACAGGGCAATTCACCCCTCCACTTT.

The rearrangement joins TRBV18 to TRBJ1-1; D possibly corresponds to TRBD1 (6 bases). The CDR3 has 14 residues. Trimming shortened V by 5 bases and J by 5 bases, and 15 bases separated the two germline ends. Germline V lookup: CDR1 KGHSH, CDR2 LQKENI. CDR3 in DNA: TGTGCCAGCTCAATTGCAGGGGCGCGGACTGAAGCTTTCTTT. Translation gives CASSIAGARTEAFF. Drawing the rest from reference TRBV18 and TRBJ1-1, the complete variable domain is NAGVMQNPRHLVRRRGQEARLRCSPMKGHSHVYWYRQLPEEGLKFMVYLQKENIIDESGMPKERFSAEFPKEGPSILRIQQVVRGDSAAYFCASSIAGARTEAFFGQGTRLTVV.

CDR3 in amino acids: CASSPVGQGSNEQYF. The CDR3 DNA follows: TGTGCCAGCTCACCAGTCGGACAGGGGTCGAACGAGCAGTACTTC. This chain uses TRBV18 with TRBJ2-7; 9 bases are shared with TRBD1. The CDR3 loop spans 15 amino acids. Trimming took 2 bases from V and 5 from J; bases not matched to a gene: 7. Germline assignment: CDR1 KGHSH and CDR2 LQKENI.

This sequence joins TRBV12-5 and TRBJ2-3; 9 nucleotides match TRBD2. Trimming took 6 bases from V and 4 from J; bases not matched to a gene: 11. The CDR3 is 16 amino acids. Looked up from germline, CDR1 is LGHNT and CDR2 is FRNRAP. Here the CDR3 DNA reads TGTGCTAGTGGAACAGGTCTAGCGGGGATGGCAGATACGCAGTATTTT. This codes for CASGTGLAGMADTQYF.

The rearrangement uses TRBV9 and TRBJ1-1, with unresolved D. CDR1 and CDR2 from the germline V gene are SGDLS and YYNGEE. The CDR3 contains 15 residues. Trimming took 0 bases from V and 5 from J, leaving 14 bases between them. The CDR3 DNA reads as TGTGCCAGCAGCGTAGGTCGGGGTTGGTTAACTGAAGCTTTCTTT. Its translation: CASSVGRGWLTEAFF.

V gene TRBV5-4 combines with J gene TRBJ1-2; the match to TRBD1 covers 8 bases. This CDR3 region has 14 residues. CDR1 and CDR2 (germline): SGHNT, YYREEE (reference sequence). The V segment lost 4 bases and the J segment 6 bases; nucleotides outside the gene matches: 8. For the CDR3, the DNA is TGTGCCAGCAGCGGAAATCAGGGGGCAAATGGCTACACCTTC. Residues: CASSGNQGANGYTF. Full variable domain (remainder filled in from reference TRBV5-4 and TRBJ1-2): ETGVTQSPTHLIKTRGQQVTLRCSSQSGHNTVSWYQQALGQGPQFIFQYYREEENGRGNFPPRFSGLQFPNYSSELNVNALELDDSALYLCASSGNQGANGYTFGSGTRLTVV.

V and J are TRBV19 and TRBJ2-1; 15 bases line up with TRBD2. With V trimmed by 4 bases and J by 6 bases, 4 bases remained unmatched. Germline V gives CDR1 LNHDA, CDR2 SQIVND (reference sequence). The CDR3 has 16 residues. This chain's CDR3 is CASSRGLAGGLNEQFF. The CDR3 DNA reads TGTGCCAGTAGTAGAGGACTAGCGGGGGGGCTCAATGAGCAGTTCTTC.

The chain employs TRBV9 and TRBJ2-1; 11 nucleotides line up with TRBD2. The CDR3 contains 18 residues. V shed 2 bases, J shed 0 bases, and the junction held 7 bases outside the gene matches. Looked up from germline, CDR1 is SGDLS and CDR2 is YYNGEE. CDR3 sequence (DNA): TGTGCCAGCAGCGTCGCCGGTCTAGCGGGGGGCTCCTACAATGAGCAGTTCTTC. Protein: CASSVAGLAGGSYNEQFF.

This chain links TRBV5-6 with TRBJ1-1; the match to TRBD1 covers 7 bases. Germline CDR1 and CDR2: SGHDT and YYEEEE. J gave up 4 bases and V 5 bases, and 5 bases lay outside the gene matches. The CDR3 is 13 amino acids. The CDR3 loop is CASRGQRRTEAFF. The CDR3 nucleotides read TGTGCCAGCAGGGGACAGCGTCGCACTGAAGCTTTCTTT.

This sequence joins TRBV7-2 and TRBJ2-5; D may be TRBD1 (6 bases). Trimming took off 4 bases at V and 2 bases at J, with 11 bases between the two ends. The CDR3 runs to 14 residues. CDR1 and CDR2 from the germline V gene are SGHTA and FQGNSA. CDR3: CASSYGTNQETQYF. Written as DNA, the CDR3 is TGTGCCAGCAGCTACGGGACAAATCAAGAGACCCAGTACTTC. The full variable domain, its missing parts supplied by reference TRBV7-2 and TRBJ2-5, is GAGVSQSPSNKVTEKGKDVELRCDPISGHTALYWYRQSLGQGLEFLIYFQGNSAPDKSGLPSDRFSAERTGGSVSTLTIQRTQQEDSAVYLCASSYGTNQETQYFGPGTRLLVL.

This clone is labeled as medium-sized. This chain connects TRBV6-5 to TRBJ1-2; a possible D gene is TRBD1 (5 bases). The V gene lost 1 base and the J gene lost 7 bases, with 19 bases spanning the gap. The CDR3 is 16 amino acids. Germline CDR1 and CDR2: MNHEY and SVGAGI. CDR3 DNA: TGTGCCAGCAGTTACTATCAGGGATCCCAGCCGGTTGGCTACACCTTC. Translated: CASSYYQGSQPVGYTF.

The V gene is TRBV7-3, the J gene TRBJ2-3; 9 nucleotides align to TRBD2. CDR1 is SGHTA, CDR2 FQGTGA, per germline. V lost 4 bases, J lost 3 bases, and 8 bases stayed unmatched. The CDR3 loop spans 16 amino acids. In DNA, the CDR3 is TGTGCCAGCAGCTCGGGACTAGCCCCGCGTACAGATACGCAGTATTTT. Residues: CASSSGLAPRTDTQYF. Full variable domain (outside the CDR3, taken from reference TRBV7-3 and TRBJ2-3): GAGVSQTPSNKVTEKGKYVELRCDPISGHTALYWYRQSLGQGPEFLIYFQGTGAADDSGLPNDRFFAVRPEGSVSTLKIQRTERGDSAVYLCASSSGLAPRTDTQYFGPGTRLTVL.